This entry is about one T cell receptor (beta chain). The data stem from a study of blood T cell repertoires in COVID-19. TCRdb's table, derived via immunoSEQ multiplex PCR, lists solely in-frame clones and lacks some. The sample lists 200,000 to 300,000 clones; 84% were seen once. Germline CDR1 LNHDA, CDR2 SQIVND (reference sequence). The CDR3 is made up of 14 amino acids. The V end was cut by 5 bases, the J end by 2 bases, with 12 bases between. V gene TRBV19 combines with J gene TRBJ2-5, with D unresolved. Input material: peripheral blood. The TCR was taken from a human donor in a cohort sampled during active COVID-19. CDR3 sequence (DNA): TGTGCCAGTAGTTTGCAGGTCCGACAAGAGACCCAGTACTTC. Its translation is CASSLQVRQETQYF.